One sample yielded the 8 T cell receptor beta chains listed below, sequenced in a study of identical twins (dated by TCRdb to 2016 to 2017). Preparation of the library involved 5' RACE. For sequencing, an Illumina HiSeq 2000 was employed. The public reads were reprocessed in TCRdb via fastp at Q25 and MiXCR, keeping in-frame beta chains. Rows are unified per CDR3 protein, each entry keeping the most common DNA and genes. The table for this sample lists 1.5 million to 2 million distinct CDR3 sequences; around 33% of them were counted only once. Jointly, the top ten make up about 0.25% of the sample. Sequenced: cord blood. The receptors were gathered from a newborn girl in good health.

This chain joins TRBV15 and TRBJ2-4; D is unclear. V lost 0 bases, J lost 0 bases, and 6 bases lay in between. Germline loops: CDR1 LNHNV, CDR2 YYDKDF (reference sequence). This CDR3 spans 15 amino acids. CDR3 sequence (DNA): TGTGCCACCAGCAGAGAAGTCCTAGCCAAAAACATTCAGTACTTC. This codes for CATSREVLAKNIQYF.

This clonotype was seen a handful of times. V usage is TRBV9 and J usage is TRBJ2-5, with D possibly matching TRBD1 (5 bases). CDR1 and CDR2 (germline): SGDLS, YYNGEE. V was trimmed by 1 base and J by 3 bases, leaving 7 bases between them. This CDR3 contains 13 residues. CDR3 coding DNA: TGTGCCAGCAGCGTACAGGGCGAAGAGACCCAGTACTTC. It is translated as CASSVQGEETQYF.

This clonotype was observed a few times. The chain combines TRBV6-6 with TRBJ2-1; a possible D gene is TRBD2 (6 bases). This CDR3 is 14 amino acids long. Per the germline V gene, CDR1 is MNHNY and CDR2 is SVGAGI (reference sequence). Between the trimmed V and J ends, which lost 7 bases and 9 bases, there was a span of 19 bases. The DNA of the CDR3 is TGTGCCAGCAATCGACCGGAGGGAAGGGGTGAGCAGTTCTTC. Its protein is CASNRPEGRGEQFF.

This clonotype was recorded many times. Sequence at one end of the junction differs from germline and may be a read error. J is TRBJ1-1 and V is TRBV5-1; TRBD1 agrees at 7 bases. The V gene's germline CDR1 is SGHRS and CDR2 YFSETQ. This CDR3 spans 15 amino acids. The CDR3 nucleotides read TGTGCCAGCAGTTTAGGCGGGACAGCCAACACTGAAGCTTTCTTT. This gives the protein CASSLGGTANTEAFF. Supplemented by reference TRBV5-1 and TRBJ1-1, the full variable domain reads KAGVTQTPRYLIKTRGQQVTLSCSPISGHRSVSWYQQTPGQGLQFLFEYFSETQRNKGNFPGRFSGRQFSNSRSEMNVSTLELGDSALYLCASSLGGTANTEAFFGQGTRLTVV.

This clonotype was seen ten or more times. The V call is TRBV29-1, the J call TRBJ1-2; 9 bases map to TRBD1. Looked up from germline, CDR1 is SQVTM and CDR2 is ANQGSEA. This CDR3 comprises 14 residues. V was clipped by 6 bases and J by 2 bases; unmatched bases: 7. This CDR3 reads CSVASGTGNYGYTF. CDR3 in DNA: TGCAGCGTCGCCTCGGGGACAGGGAACTATGGCTACACCTTC. The full variable domain, in which reference TRBV29-1 and TRBJ1-2 provide the parts outside the CDR3, is SAVISQKPSRDICQRGTSLTIQCQVDSQVTMMFWYRQQPGQSLTLIATANQGSEATYESGFVIDKFPISRPNLTFSTLTVSNMSPEDSSIYLCSVASGTGNYGYTFGSGTRLTVV.

The rearrangement joins TRBV6-5 to TRBJ2-3; tentative D call: TRBD2 (5 bases). V was clipped by 5 bases and J by 1 base, with 13 bases between them. CDR1 is MNHEY and CDR2 is SVGAGI in the germline V gene. CDR3 size: 15 residues. CDR3: CASSSGGRRTDTQYF. The CDR3 region has the DNA TGTGCCAGCAGTAGCGGCGGGCGGCGCACAGATACGCAGTATTTT.

This clonotype appeared many times. This chain joins TRBV4-2 and TRBJ2-3; D gene uncertain. Trimming cost V 0 bases and J 3 bases, with 7 bases left between them. The germline V gene has CDR1 LGHNA and CDR2 YNFKEQ. The CDR3 totals 14 residues. This CDR3 is CASSQEGRTDTQYF. CDR3 DNA: TGTGCCAGCAGCCAAGAGGGAAGAACAGATACGCAGTATTTT.

V gene TRBV21-1 combines with J gene TRBJ2-1; the listed D gene, TRBD2, was not tested against the DNA. TRBV21-1 is tagged as a pseudogene. This CDR3 spans 20 amino acids. The CDR3 loop reads CASNYGPIGTKHIFRNEQFF. The CDR3 DNA sequence: TGTGCCAGCAACTACGGACCCATCGGGACTAAGCATATTTTTCGGAATGAGCAGTTCTTC.